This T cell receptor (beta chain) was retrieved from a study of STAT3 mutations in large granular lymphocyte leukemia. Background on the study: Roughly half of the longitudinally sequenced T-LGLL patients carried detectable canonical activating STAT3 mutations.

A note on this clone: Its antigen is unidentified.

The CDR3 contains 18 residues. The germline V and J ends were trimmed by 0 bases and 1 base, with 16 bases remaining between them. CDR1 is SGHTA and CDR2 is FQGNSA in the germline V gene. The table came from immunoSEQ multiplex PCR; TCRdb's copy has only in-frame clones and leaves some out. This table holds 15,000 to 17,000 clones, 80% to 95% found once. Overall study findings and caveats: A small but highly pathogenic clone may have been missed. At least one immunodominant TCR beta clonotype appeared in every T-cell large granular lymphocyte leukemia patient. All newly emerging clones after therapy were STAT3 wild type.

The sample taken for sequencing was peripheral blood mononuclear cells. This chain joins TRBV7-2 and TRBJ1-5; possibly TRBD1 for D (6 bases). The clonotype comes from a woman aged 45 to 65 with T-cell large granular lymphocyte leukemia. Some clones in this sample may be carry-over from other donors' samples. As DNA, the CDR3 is TGTGCCAGCAGCTTAGCGGGCGGGGGGGGCTTAAGCAATCAGCCCCAGCATTTT. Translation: CASSLAGGGGLSNQPQHF.